This T cell receptor (beta chain) appears in the sequencing data of a study of T cell repertoires and Cas9 in healthy adults. Study background: Multi-effector potency, cytotoxicity and lineage were assessed in SpCas9-reactive CD4 and CD8 T cells.

Study conclusions and caveats: SpCas9-reactive regulatory T cells reportedly mitigated SpCas9-reactive effector T cells in vitro.

Some clones are missing from TCRdb's copy, which holds only in-frame ones; the method was immunoSEQ multiplex PCR. This table holds around 23,000 clones, 85% to 95% found once. Per the germline V gene, CDR1 is SEHNR and CDR2 is FQNEAQ (reference sequence). The CDR3 contains 16 residues. Notes on this clone: The antigen is unknown. The junction departs from the called germline gene at one end, perhaps through a read error.

This TCR was sampled from a human donor in good health. V gene TRBV7-9 combines with J gene TRBJ2-3; a possible D gene is TRBD2 (7 bases). Specimen: CD4+ effector T cells (CD127+, CD25-, CD137-, CD154-) from PBMCs; culture status not recorded. The CDR3, as DNA: TGCGCCAGCAGCTTAGTTGCGGGGGCTCTCACAGATACGCAGTATTTT. As protein: CASSLVAGALTDTQYF.